This T cell receptor beta chain is from a study of cytotoxic CD8 clonotypes in ibrutinib-treated CLL. Study-wide background: The patients, under 13 relapsed/refractory and fewer than 16 treatment-naive, included about 18 who were IGHV unmutated.

With 3 bases removed from V and 0 bases from J, the gap between germline ends came to 12 bases. Germline V gene lookup returns CDR1 SGHNT and CDR2 YENEEA. The CDR3 is 15 amino acids. Generated by immunoSEQ multiplex PCR, the TCRdb table keeps only in-frame clones and is missing some. The sample has about 140,000 clones, 85% to 95% seen once. This TCR derives from a human donor with chronic lymphocytic leukemia. The sequencing here drew on PBMCs, taken after 12 months of ibrutinib treatment. This chain joins TRBV11-3 and TRBJ2-7; D is possibly TRBD1 (6 bases). CDR3 coding DNA: TGTGCCAGCAGCTTGGGTCCGGACAGCTCCTACGAGCAGTACTTC. Amino acid sequence: CASSLGPDSSYEQYF.